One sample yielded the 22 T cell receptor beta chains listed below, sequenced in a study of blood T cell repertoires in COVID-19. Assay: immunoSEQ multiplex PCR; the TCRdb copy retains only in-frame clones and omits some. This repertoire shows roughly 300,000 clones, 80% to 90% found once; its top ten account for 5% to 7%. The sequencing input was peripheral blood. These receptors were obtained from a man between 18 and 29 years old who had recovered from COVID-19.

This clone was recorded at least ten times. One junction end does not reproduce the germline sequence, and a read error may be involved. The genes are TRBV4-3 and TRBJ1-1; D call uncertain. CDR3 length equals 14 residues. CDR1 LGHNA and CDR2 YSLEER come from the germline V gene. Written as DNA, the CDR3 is TGCGCCAGCAAAGAAGCCGCGGTGAACGCTGAAGCTTTCTTT. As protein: CASKEAAVNAEAFF.

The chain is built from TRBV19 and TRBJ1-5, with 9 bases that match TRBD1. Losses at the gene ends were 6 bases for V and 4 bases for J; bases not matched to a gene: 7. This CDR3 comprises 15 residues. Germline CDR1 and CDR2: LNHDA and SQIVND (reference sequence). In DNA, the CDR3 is TGTGCCAGTAGAAAGGACAGGGGCCCAAATCAGCCCCAGCATTTT. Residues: CASRKDRGPNQPQHF.

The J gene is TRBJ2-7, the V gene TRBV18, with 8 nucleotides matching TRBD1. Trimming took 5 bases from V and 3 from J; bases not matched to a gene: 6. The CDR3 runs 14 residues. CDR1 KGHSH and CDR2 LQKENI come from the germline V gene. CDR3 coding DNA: TGTGCCAGCTCAGCCGACAGGGGACTCTACGAGCAGTACTTC. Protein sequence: CASSADRGLYEQYF. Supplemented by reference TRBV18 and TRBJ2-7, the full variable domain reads NAGVMQNPRHLVRRRGQEARLRCSPMKGHSHVYWYRQLPEEGLKFMVYLQKENIIDESGMPKERFSAEFPKEGPSILRIQQVVRGDSAAYFCASSADRGLYEQYFGPGTRLTVT.

The CDR3 loop is CASSPPQGRTSYNEQFF. CDR3 DNA sequence: TGTGCCAGCAGTCCACCACAGGGACGGACCTCCTACAATGAGCAGTTCTTC. The V gene is TRBV6-2 or TRBV6-3, the J gene TRBJ2-1, with D perhaps matching TRBD1 (6 bases). The CDR3 totals 17 residues. The germline V and J ends were trimmed by 5 bases and 0 bases, with 17 bases remaining between them. Germline CDR1 is MNHEY and CDR2 is SVGEGT.

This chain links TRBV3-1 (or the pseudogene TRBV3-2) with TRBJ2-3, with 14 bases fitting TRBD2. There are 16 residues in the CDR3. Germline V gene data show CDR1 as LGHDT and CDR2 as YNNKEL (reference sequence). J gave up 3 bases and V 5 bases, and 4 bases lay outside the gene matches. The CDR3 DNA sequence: TGTGCCAGCAGCGACGGGACTAGCGGGAGTACAGATACGCAGTATTTT. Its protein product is CASSDGTSGSTDTQYF.

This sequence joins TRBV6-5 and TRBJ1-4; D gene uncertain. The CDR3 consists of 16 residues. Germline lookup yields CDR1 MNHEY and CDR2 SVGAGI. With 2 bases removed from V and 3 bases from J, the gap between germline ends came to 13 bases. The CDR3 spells CASSYTRRIANEKLFF. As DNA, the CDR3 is TGTGCCAGCAGTTACACCCGGCGGATCGCTAATGAAAAACTGTTTTTT.

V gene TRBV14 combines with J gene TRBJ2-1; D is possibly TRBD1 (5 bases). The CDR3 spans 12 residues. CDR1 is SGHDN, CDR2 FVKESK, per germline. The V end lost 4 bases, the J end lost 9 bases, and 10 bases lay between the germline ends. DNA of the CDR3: TGTGCCAGCAGCCTGGGGCCCCCTGAGCAGTTCTTC. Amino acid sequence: CASSLGPPEQFF.

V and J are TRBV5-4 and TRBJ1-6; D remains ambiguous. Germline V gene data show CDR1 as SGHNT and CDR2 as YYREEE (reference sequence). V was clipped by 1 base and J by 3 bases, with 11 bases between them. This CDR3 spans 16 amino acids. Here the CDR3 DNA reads TGTGCCAGCAGCTTGCGGGTGGTCGACTATAATTCACCCCTCCACTTT. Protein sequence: CASSLRVVDYNSPLHF. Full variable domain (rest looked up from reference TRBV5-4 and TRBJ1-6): ETGVTQSPTHLIKTRGQQVTLRCSSQSGHNTVSWYQQALGQGPQFIFQYYREEENGRGNFPPRFSGLQFPNYSSELNVNALELDDSALYLCASSLRVVDYNSPLHFGNGTRLTVT.

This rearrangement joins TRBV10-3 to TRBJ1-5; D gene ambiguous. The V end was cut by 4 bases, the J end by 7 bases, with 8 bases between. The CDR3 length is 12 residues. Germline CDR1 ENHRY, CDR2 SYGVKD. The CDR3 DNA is TGTGCCATCAGTGCGGGAAGCCAGCCCCAGCATTTT. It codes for CAISAGSQPQHF.

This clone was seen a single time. In DNA, the CDR3 is TGTGCCTGGAGTTTCACAGGGTACACTGAAGCTTTCTTT. This gives the protein CAWSFTGYTEAFF. The chain is built from TRBV30 and TRBJ1-1; TRBD1 might be the D (6 bases). V lost 2 bases, J lost 3 bases, and 10 bases lay in between. The V gene's germline CDR1 is GTSNPN and CDR2 SVGIG (reference sequence). CDR3 length: 13 residues.

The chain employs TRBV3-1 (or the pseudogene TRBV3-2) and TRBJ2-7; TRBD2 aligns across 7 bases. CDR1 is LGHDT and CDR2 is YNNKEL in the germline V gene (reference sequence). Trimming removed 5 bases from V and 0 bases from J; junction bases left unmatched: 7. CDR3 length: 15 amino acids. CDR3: CASSRREGNSYEQYF. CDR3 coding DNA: TGTGCCAGCAGCAGGAGGGAGGGGAACTCCTACGAGCAGTACTTC.

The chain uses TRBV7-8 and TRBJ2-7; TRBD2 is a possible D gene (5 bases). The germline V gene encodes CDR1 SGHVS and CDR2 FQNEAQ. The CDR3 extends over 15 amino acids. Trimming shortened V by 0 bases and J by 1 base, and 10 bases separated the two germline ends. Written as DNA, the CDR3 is TGTGCCAGCAGCTTAGCGGGAGTAAGTTCCTACGAGCAGTACTTC. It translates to CASSLAGVSSYEQYF.

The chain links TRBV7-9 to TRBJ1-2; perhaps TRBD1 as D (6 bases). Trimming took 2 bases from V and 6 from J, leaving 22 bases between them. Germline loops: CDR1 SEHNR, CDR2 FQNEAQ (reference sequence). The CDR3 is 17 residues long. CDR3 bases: TGTGCCAGCAGCTTACTAGGCAGGGGCCGGGTAATAGATGGCTACACCTTC. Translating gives CASSLLGRGRVIDGYTF.

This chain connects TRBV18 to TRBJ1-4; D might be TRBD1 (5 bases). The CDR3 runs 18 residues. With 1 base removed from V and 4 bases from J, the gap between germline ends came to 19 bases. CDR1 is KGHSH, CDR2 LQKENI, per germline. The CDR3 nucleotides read TGTGCCAGCTCACCACGAACGGGGCGCGGGGGTTATAATGAAAAACTGTTTTTT. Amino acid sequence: CASSPRTGRGGYNEKLFF.

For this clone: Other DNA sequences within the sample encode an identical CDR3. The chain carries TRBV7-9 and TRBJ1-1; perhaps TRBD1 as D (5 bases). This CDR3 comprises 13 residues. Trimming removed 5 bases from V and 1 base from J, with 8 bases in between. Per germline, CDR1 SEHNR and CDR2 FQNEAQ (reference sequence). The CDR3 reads CASSLTENTEAFF. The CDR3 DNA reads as TGTGCCAGCAGCCTGACAGAGAACACTGAAGCTTTCTTT.

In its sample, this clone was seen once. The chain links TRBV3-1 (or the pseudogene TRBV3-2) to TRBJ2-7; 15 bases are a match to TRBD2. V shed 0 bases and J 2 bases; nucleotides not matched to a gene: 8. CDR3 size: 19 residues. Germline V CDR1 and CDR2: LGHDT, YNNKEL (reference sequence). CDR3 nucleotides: TGTGCCAGCAGCCAAGATATACCCGGGACTAGCGGGGGGACCTACGAGCAGTACTTC. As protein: CASSQDIPGTSGGTYEQYF.

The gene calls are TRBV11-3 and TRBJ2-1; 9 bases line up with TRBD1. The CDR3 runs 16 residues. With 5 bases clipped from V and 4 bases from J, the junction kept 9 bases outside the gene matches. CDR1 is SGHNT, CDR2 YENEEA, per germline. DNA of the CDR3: TGTGCCAGCAGCCCGGGGACAGGGAGGGGGTACAATGAGCAGTTCTTC. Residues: CASSPGTGRGYNEQFF.

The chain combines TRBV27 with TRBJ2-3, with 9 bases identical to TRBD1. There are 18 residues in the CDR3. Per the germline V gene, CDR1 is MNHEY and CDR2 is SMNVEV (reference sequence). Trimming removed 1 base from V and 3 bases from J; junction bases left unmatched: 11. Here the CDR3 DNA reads TGTGCCAGCAGTTTATATGCCCTCGACAGGGGGATGACAGATACGCAGTATTTT. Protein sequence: CASSLYALDRGMTDTQYF.

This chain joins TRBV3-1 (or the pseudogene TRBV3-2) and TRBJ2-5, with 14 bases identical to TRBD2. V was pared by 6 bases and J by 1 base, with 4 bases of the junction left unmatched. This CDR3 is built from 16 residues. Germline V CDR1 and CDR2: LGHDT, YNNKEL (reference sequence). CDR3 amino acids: CASRWTSGGSQETQYF. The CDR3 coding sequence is TGTGCCAGCAGATGGACTAGCGGGGGGTCCCAAGAGACCCAGTACTTC.

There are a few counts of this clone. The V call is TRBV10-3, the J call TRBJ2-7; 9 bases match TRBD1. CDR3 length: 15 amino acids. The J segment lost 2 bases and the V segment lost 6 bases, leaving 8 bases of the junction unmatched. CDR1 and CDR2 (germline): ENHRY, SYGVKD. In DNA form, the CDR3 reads TGTGCCATCAGGACTCCGGGACAGGGAACCTACGAGCAGTACTTC. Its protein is CAIRTPGQGTYEQYF.

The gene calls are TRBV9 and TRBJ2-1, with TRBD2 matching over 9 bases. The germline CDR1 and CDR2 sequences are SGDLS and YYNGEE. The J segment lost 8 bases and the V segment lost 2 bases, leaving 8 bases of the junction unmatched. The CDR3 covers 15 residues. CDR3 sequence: CASSVSGGRGYEQFF. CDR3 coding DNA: TGTGCCAGCAGCGTTAGCGGGGGCCGAGGTTATGAGCAGTTCTTC.

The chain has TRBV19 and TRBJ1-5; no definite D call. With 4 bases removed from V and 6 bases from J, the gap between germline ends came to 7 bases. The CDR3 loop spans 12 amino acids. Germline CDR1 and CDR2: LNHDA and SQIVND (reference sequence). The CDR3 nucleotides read TGTGCCAGTAGTAAGGAGGGTCAGCCCCAGCATTTT. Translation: CASSKEGQPQHF.